Each of the 19 T cell receptor beta chains below was sequenced from the same sample in a study of read filtering for tumor transcriptome and immune sequencing (dated by TCRdb to about 2020). TCRdb records Illumina HiSeq 4000 as the sequencer. TCR libraries were built from approximately 400 ng RNA with the Immunoverse kit, using molecular barcoded adaptors covering alpha/delta and beta/gamma chains. The public sequencing data were trimmed at Q25 with fastp and processed into clonotypes with MiXCR by TCRdb, which kept only in-frame beta chains. Records with the same CDR3 protein are collapsed into one entry carrying the most frequent genes and DNA. The sample table shows around 65,000 distinct CDR3 sequences, and approximately 18% are seen once. The ten largest make up roughly a tenth of the sample. Material: a population of CD138-negative cells sorted from bone marrow. This specimen's cell subset or site label, per the study, means: bone marrow mononuclear cells depleted of CD138+ plasma/myeloma cells by negative magnetic selection. The receptors were sampled from a donor older than 35 with multiple myeloma.

The table lists this clonotype with a few counts. A read error may be the cause here, since a much bigger clone is one base away. The rearrangement uses TRBV11-2 and TRBJ2-1; TRBD1 matches at 7 bases. Germline CDR1 and CDR2: SGHAT and FQNNGV. The CDR3 is 13 residues long. This chain's CDR3 is CASTPGQYNEQSF. In DNA, the CDR3 is TGTGCCAGCACCCCGGGACAGTACAATGAGCAGTCCTTC.

In this sample, this clonotype turned up a few times. Being one base from a much bigger clone, this may be a read error. This chain links TRBV10-2 with TRBJ2-2; TRBD2 agrees at 12 bases. The CDR3 has 15 amino acids. Germline V gene lookup returns CDR1 WSHSY and CDR2 SAAADI. CDR3 coding DNA: TGCGCCGGCAGGACTAGCGGGGTGATATCGGGGGAGCTGTTTTTT. It specifies CAGRTSGVISGELFF.

At least ten counts were recorded for this clonotype. This chain uses TRBV30 with TRBJ2-1; D ambiguous. The length of the CDR3 is 11 residues. Germline V gives CDR1 GTSNPN, CDR2 SVGIG (reference sequence). Trimming shortened V by 1 base and J by 4 bases, and 2 bases separated the two germline ends. The CDR3 loop reads CAWSGYNEQFF. DNA of the CDR3: TGTGCCTGGAGTGGATACAATGAGCAGTTCTTC.

This clonotype was observed at least ten times. The chain combines TRBV6-2 or TRBV6-3 with TRBJ2-3; no clear D gene. From germline, CDR1 is MNHEY and CDR2 SVGEGT. The CDR3 contains 16 residues. V was clipped by 2 bases and J by 6 bases, with 18 bases between them. CDR3 sequence: CASSYPTRGQMDTQYF. The DNA for the CDR3 is TGTGCCAGCAGTTACCCAACCCGTGGGCAGATGGATACGCAGTATTTT.

This clonotype has ten or more counts. The V gene is TRBV23-1, the J gene TRBJ2-1, with 8 bases lining up with TRBD2. TRBV23-1 has ORF status, its function being uncertain. The ends lost 2 bases at V and 0 bases at J; junction bases unmatched: 9. The CDR3 totals 18 residues. CDR3 protein: CASSQRKAGASSYNEQFF. The CDR3 nucleotides read TGCGCCAGCAGTCAACGAAAAGCGGGGGCCTCCTCCTACAATGAGCAGTTCTTC.

As concerns this clonotype: One end of the junction varies from germline; a read error may be responsible. The rearrangement links TRBV7-9 to TRBJ2-5; no firm D call. The CDR3 is made up of 15 amino acids. CDR1 and CDR2 (germline): SEHNR, FQNEAQ (reference sequence). This CDR3 is CACSLSWAYQETQYF. CDR3 coding DNA: TGTGCCTGCAGCTTATCTTGGGCTTACCAAGAGACCCAGTACTTC. The full variable domain, completed using reference TRBV7-9 and TRBJ2-5, is DTGVSQNPRHKITKRGQNVTFRCDPISEHNRLYWYRQTLGQGPEFLTYFQNEAQLEKSRLLSDRFSAERPKGSFSTLEIQRTEQGDSAMYLCACSLSWAYQETQYFGPGTRLLVL.

This clonotype was seen a few times. The genes are TRBV9 and TRBJ2-5, with 12 nucleotides matching TRBD1. Trimming took 3 bases from V and 4 from J; bases not matched to a gene: 7. This CDR3 is built from 16 residues. Germline CDR1 reads SGDLS; CDR2 reads YYNGEE. The chain's CDR3 is CASSGTRDRGLETQYF. The CDR3 coding sequence is TGTGCCAGCAGCGGGACCCGGGACAGGGGGCTAGAGACCCAGTACTTC.

In the case of this clonotype: Germline is not matched at one junction end, which may reflect a read error. The gene calls are TRBV19 and TRBJ2-1; no reliable D call. Germline lookup yields CDR1 LNHDA and CDR2 SQIVND (reference sequence). The CDR3 spans 14 residues. The chain's CDR3 is CASSVVSSYDEQPF. The CDR3 bases are TGTGCCAGTAGTGTGGTTTCATCCTACGATGAGCAGCCCTTC.

The chain combines TRBV20-1 with TRBJ2-5, with D maybe TRBD1 (5 bases). The V end lost 0 bases, the J end lost 4 bases, and 12 bases lay between the germline ends. The CDR3 sequence is 14 residues long. Germline assignment: CDR1 DFQATT and CDR2 SNEGSKA (reference sequence). The CDR3 here is CSARDFRGTETQYF. The DNA of the CDR3 is TGCAGTGCTAGAGATTTTAGGGGCACAGAGACCCAGTACTTC.

This clonotype was recorded at least ten times. The chain carries TRBV5-4 and TRBJ2-1, with 10 bases identical to TRBD2. J was trimmed by 1 base and V by 0 bases; bases with no gene match: 4. This CDR3 region has 17 residues. Germline loops: CDR1 SGHNT, CDR2 YYREEE (reference sequence). CDR3 bases: TGTGCCAGCAGCTTGGGGCTAGCGGGGGTTTCCTACAATGAGCAGTTCTTC. This encodes CASSLGLAGVSYNEQFF.

This clonotype was counted at least ten times. This chain connects TRBV5-1 to TRBJ2-3; no reliable D call. This CDR3 is built from 14 residues. V lost 0 bases and J lost 1, with 6 bases in between. The germline CDR1 and CDR2 sequences are SGHRS and YFSETQ. CDR3 amino acids: CASSLDPGTDTQYF. The CDR3 DNA is TGCGCCAGCAGCTTGGATCCGGGCACAGATACGCAGTATTTT. Filled out from reference TRBV5-1 and TRBJ2-3, the complete variable domain reads KAGVTQTPRYLIKTRGQQVTLSCSPISGHRSVSWYQQTPGQGLQFLFEYFSETQRNKGNFPGRFSGRQFSNSRSEMNVSTLELGDSALYLCASSLDPGTDTQYFGPGTRLTVL.

This clonotype came up many times. The chain joins TRBV9 to TRBJ1-1; D call uncertain. This CDR3 spans 15 amino acids. V lost 0 bases and J lost 5, with 14 bases in between. Germline V lookup: CDR1 SGDLS, CDR2 YYNGEE. The CDR3 here is CASSVDSVAITEAFF. DNA for the CDR3: TGTGCCAGCAGCGTAGACTCCGTAGCGATAACTGAAGCTTTCTTT.

This clonotype has a count of ten or more. The V and J genes are TRBV7-3 and TRBJ2-3; weak D call: TRBD1 (5 bases). The CDR3 runs to 16 residues. Trimming pared 3 bases from V and 1 base from J, leaving 14 bases between. CDR1 is SGHTA, CDR2 FQGTGA, per germline. The CDR3 region is CASSFSRDWGTDTQYF. CDR3 DNA: TGTGCCAGCAGCTTCTCCAGGGATTGGGGCACAGATACGCAGTATTTT.

Written as DNA, the CDR3 is TGTGCCAGTAGTATAATTCCGGGATTGAACACTGAAGCTTTCTTT. Residues: CASSIIPGLNTEAFF. The rearrangement uses TRBV19 and TRBJ1-1; D is ambiguous. Germline values: CDR1 LNHDA, CDR2 SQIVND (reference sequence). V lost 2 bases and J lost 0, with 10 bases in between. The CDR3 is 15 residues long.

This clonotype was seen at least ten times. The CDR3 spells CASRKAGGGETQYF. The CDR3 DNA reads TGCGCCAGCCGGAAGGCAGGGGGCGGAGAGACCCAGTACTTC. The J gene is TRBJ2-5, the V gene TRBV10-2; the match to TRBD1 covers 8 bases. CDR1 WSHSY and CDR2 SAAADI come from the germline V gene. The CDR3 consists of 14 residues. Trimming cost V 8 bases and J 4 bases; bases outside gene matches: 9.

This clonotype was counted at least ten times. The V gene is TRBV20-1, the J gene TRBJ2-1; D is ambiguous. Trimming removed 4 bases at V and 0 bases at J, with 13 bases between. This CDR3 has 15 residues. The germline V gene encodes CDR1 DFQATT and CDR2 SNEGSKA (reference sequence). CDR3 in amino acids: CSANPISSSYNEQFF. The CDR3 nucleotides read TGCAGTGCTAACCCCATCTCGAGCTCCTACAATGAGCAGTTCTTC.

This clonotype has ten or more counts. The genes are TRBV2 and TRBJ2-5; the match to TRBD2 covers 8 bases. The CDR3 runs to 13 residues. Trimming cost V 4 bases and J 5 bases; bases outside gene matches: 3. CDR1 and CDR2 (germline): SNHLY, FYNNEI. CDR3 amino acids: CASSAGTRETQYF. Here the CDR3 DNA reads TGTGCCAGCAGTGCAGGGACTAGGGAGACCCAGTACTTC.

This clonotype was seen at least ten times. The chain uses TRBV4-1 and TRBJ1-5; 7 bases line up with TRBD1. Looked up from germline, CDR1 is MGHRA and CDR2 is YSYEKL. The CDR3 is made up of 16 amino acids. J lost 0 bases, V lost 1 base, and 3 bases had no gene match. The CDR3 spells CASSQGDSYSNQPQHF. The CDR3 coding sequence is TGCGCCAGCAGCCAAGGGGACAGCTATAGCAATCAGCCCCAGCATTTT.

As regards this clonotype: Only one base separates this from a far larger clonotype, so it likely reflects a read error. The chain couples TRBV28 to TRBJ1-1; D perhaps matches TRBD1 (5 bases). Germline V gene lookup returns CDR1 MDHEN and CDR2 SYDVKM. This CDR3 contains 13 residues. CDR3: CASSRDPDSPLRF. The CDR3, as DNA: TGTGCCAGCAGCCGGGACCCAGATTCACCCCTCCGCTTT.